This T cell receptor beta chain came from a study of T cells in Graves' hyperthyroidism and ophthalmopathy. On the study more broadly: Peripheral blood was obtained at initial diagnosis, preceding any treatment. General study results and limits: Most expanded thyroid clonotypes above 0.001 recurred in blood.

TCR beta CDR3 sequences were amplified from RNA transcripts. The HTBI primer set drove a first-round RT-PCR of the TCR CDR3. TCRdb reprocessed the multiplex PCR reads with MiXCR, giving one entry per CDR3 protein. The sample has about 520,000 distinct CDR3 sequences; under 25% are singletons. V dropped 3 bases and J dropped 7 bases, with 16 bases sitting between them. This CDR3 region has 16 residues. In germline, CDR1 is MNHEY, CDR2 SVGAGI. This clonotype came up many times. Its specificity is unknown. The sample taken for sequencing was blood. The chain carries TRBV6-5 and TRBJ1-6; D not resolved. This receptor was obtained from a man between 18 and 35 years old with Graves' hyperthyroidism. The CDR3 region is CASSYSPPAINSPLHF. DNA for the CDR3: TGTGCCAGCAGTTATTCCCCACCCGCCATAAATTCACCCCTCCACTTT.